This T cell receptor (beta chain) was recorded in a study of blood T cell repertoires in COVID-19. The overall study: The samples span acute and convalescent COVID-19 from the United States, Italy and Spain. T cells, B-cell-depleted T cells, or PBMCs provided the cDNA or gDNA that served as material.

Trimming removed 4 bases at V and 10 bases at J, with 8 bases between. Looked up from germline, CDR1 is SGHTA and CDR2 is FQGNSA. The length of the CDR3 is 11 residues. As processed by the authors: Nucleated cell number was recorded as an estimate derived from reference gene primer amplification. Sequenced by immunoSEQ multiplex PCR; TCRdb stores in-frame clones only, minus some. Clonal size and the V and J genes are those of that table, whereas D and trimming came from the DNA. The data show approximately 170,000 clones, roughly 86% seen once. Sequencing was done on a sample of peripheral blood. This clonotype was obtained from a middle-aged man who had recovered from COVID-19. This chain joins TRBV7-2 and TRBJ2-1; tentative D call: TRBD2 (6 bases). CDR3 residues: CASSSGGEQFF. The CDR3 DNA reads as TGTGCCAGCAGCTCAGGAGGGGAGCAGTTCTTC.